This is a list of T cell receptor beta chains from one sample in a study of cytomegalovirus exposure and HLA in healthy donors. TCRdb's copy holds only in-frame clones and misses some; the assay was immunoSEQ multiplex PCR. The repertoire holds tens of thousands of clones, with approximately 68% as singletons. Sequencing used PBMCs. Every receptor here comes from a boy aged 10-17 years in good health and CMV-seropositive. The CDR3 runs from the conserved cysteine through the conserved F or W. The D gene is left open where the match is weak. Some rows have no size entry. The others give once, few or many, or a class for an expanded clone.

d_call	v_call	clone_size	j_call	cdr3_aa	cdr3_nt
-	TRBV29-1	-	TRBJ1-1	CSVDKNGAAFF	TGCAGCGTTGATAAAAACGGAGCAGCTTTCTTT
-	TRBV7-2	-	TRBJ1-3	CASRPQGSSGNTIYF	TGTGCCAGCAGACCACAGGGATCCTCTGGAAACACCATATATTTT
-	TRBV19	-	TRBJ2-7	CASSIAGNYEQYF	TGTGCCAGTAGTATTGCAGGGAACTACGAGCAGTACTTC
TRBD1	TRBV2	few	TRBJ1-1	CASSDGQGASAFF	TGTGCCAGCAGTGATGGGCAGGGGGCTTCGGCTTTCTTT
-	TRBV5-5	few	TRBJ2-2	CASSWAGGQSAGELFF	TGTGCCAGCAGCTGGGCGGGCGGCCAGAGCGCCGGGGAGCTGTTTTTT
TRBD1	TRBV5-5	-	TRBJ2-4	CASSPGTGGTKNIQYF	TGTGCCAGCAGCCCCGGGACAGGGGGTACCAAAAACATTCAGTACTTC
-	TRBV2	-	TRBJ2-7	CASSGTRSYEQYF	TGTGCCAGCAGCGGGACTCGTTCCTACGAGCAGTACTTC
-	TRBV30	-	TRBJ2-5	CAWTSRQETQYF	TGTGCCTGGACCTCTAGACAAGAGACCCAGTACTTC
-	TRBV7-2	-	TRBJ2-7	CASSLALAPVGEQYF	TGTGCCAGCAGCTTAGCCCTAGCCCCCGTGGGGGAGCAGTACTTC
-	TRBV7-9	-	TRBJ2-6	CSSSLDDSGLSGANVLTF	TGTTCCAGCAGCTTAGATGACAGCGGGCTCTCTGGGGCCAACGTCCTGACTTTC
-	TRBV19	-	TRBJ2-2	CASSIGAASTGELFF	TGTGCCAGTAGTATAGGGGCAGCCTCCACCGGGGAGCTGTTTTTT
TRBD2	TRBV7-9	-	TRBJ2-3	CASSLTSGRSTDTQYF	TGTGCCAGCAGCCTCACTAGCGGGAGGTCCACAGATACGCAGTATTTT
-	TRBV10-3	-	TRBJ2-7	CAISDPSGSYEQYF	TGTGCCATCAGTGACCCGTCCGGCTCCTACGAGCAGTACTTC
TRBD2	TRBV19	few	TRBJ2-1	CASSMGRGGLNEQFF	TGTGCCAGTAGTATGGGGCGGGGGGGCTTGAATGAGCAGTTCTTC
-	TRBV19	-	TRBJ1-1	CASSFGGRDTEAFF	TGTGCCAGTAGTTTCGGGGGAAGGGACACTGAAGCTTTCTTT
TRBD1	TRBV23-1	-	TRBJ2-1	CASSQFMIVGQGYNEQFF	TGCGCCAGCAGTCAATTTATGATAGTAGGACAGGGTTACAATGAGCAGTTCTTC
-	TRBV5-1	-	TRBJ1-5	CASSLDGGLDQPQHF	TGCGCCAGCAGCTTGGATGGAGGGCTCGATCAGCCCCAGCATTTT
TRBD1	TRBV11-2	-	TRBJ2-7	CASSRGTGYYEQYF	TGTGCCAGCAGCCGCGGGACAGGATACTACGAGCAGTACTTC
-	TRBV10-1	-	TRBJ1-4	CASSESGSGEKLFF	TGCGCCAGCAGTGAGTCTGGTTCGGGTGAAAAACTGTTTTTT
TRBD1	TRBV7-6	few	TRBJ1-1	CASSMAGNRGENTEAFF	TGTGCCAGCAGCATGGCCGGGAACAGGGGGGAGAACACTGAAGCTTTCTTT
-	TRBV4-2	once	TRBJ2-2	CASSQDLTTPTGELFF	TGTGCCAGCAGCCAAGATCTAACGACTCCCACCGGGGAGCTGTTTTTT